There are a few counts of the clone carrying this TCR beta chain. Its antigen remains unknown. Germline V gene data show CDR1 as KGHSH and CDR2 as LQKENI. Trimming shortened V by 3 bases and J by 7 bases, and 11 bases separated the two germline ends. The CDR3 totals 13 residues. The data originate from a study of blood T cells in healthy people across ages. Study details: About one barcoded TCR beta cDNA was captured per two T cells. Study-wide findings and caveats: When set beside aged donors, long-lived donors presented more naive CD4+ cells and higher diversity.

The second PCR ran 7 to 11 cycles with a sample-barcoded 5' primer and J-beta primers. Every single cDNA molecule received a tag from a template-switch adaptor with 12 random nucleotides. TCRdb called the 5' RACE reads again in MiXCR, with one record for every CDR3 protein. Counted here are around 1.7 million distinct CDR3 sequences, roughly 27% occurring once; the ten biggest clones make up roughly 8.2%. The specimen sequenced was blood. The chain joins TRBV18 to TRBJ2-3; D not certain. The TCR comes from a woman in her twenties or thirties in good health. This CDR3 is CASSPGSFNTQYF. CDR3 coding DNA: TGTGCCAGCTCACCGGGCAGCTTCAATACGCAGTATTTT.